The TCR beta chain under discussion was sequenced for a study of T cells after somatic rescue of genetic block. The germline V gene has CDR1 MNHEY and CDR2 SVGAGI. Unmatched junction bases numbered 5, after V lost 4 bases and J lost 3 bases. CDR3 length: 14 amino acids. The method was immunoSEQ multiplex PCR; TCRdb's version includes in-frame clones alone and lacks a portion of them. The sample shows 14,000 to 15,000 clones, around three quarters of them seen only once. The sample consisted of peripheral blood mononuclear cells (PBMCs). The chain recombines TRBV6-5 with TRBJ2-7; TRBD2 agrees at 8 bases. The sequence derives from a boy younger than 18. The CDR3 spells CASSFSGGDYEQYF. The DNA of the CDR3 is TGTGCCAGCAGTTTTTCGGGGGGGGACTACGAGCAGTACTTC.